This is a list of T cell receptor beta chains from one sample in a study of TIL therapy for anti-PD-1-resistant metastatic lung cancer. TCRdb's table, derived via immunoSEQ multiplex PCR, lists solely in-frame clones and lacks some. This sample carries approximately 60,000 clones, less than 85% of them seen once, and the ten largest clones take less than 2%. The starting material was blood, obtained at baseline. The source of these receptors is a person aged 25-80 years with non-small cell lung cancer. CDR3s include the opening cysteine and the closing phenylalanine or tryptophan. The D gene is left open where the match is weak. Only some rows state a clone size, as once, few, many or a class for expanded clones.

len	abundance	v_gene	d_gene	j_gene	CDR3nt	CDR3aa
13	.	TRBV7-9	.	TRBJ2-7	TGTGCCAGCAGGACGGACAACCTCTACGAGCAGTACTTC	CASRTDNLYEQYF
12	few	TRBV29-1	.	TRBJ1-1	TGCAGCGTGAGGGCGGTGGACACTGAAGCTTTCTTT	CSVRAVDTEAFF
13	.	TRBV7-3	.	TRBJ2-1	TGTGCCAGCAGCTTGCAGCCCTTGGGTGAGCAGTTCTTC	CASSLQPLGEQFF
16	.	TRBV12-5	.	TRBJ1-6	TGTGCTAGTGGTTTGGTACATCAGGCCTATAATTCACCCCTCCACTTT	CASGLVHQAYNSPLHF
16	.	TRBV4-3	TRBD2	TRBJ2-1	TGCGCCAGCAGCCAAATGAACGGCGGGGGGGCCTCTGAGCAGTTCTTC	CASSQMNGGGASEQFF
15	.	TRBV4-1	TRBD2	TRBJ2-7	TGCGCCAGCAGCCAAGTCACTAGCGGAGAGGACGAGCAGTACTTC	CASSQVTSGEDEQYF
12	.	TRBV6-5	.	TRBJ2-1	TGTGCCAGCAGCTCACAGGGCCATGAGCAGTTCTTC	CASSSQGHEQFF
14	.	TRBV5-1	TRBD1	TRBJ1-4	TGCGCCAGCAGCCAGGGACAGAGGGGTGAAAAACTGTTTTTT	CASSQGQRGEKLFF
13	.	TRBV25-1	.	TRBJ2-7	TGTGCCAGCAGTGAAGATGGGGGCTACGAGCAGTACTTC	CASSEDGGYEQYF
14	.	TRBV5-4	.	TRBJ2-5	TGTGCCAGCAGCGCCGGGGGGCCTGGGTGGACCCAGTACTTC	CASSAGGPGWTQYF
17	.	TRBV6-4	TRBD1	TRBJ2-7	TGTGCCAGCAGTGACCTCTCCTCCGGGACAGGAGATTACGAGCAGTACTTC	CASSDLSSGTGDYEQYF
14	.	TRBV6-5	TRBD2	TRBJ2-7	TGTGCCAGCAGTTACTCGGGACTAGGATACGAGCAGTACTTC	CASSYSGLGYEQYF
14	.	TRBV28	TRBD2	TRBJ2-7	TGTGCCAGCAGTTCTGGACTAGTCGCCTACGAGCAGTACTTC	CASSSGLVAYEQYF
15	few	TRBV2	.	TRBJ1-4	TGTGCCAGCAGTGAAGGAGGCCCCACTAATGAAAAACTGTTTTTT	CASSEGGPTNEKLFF
15	.	TRBV19	.	TRBJ1-6	TGTGCCAGTAGTATAGTAGCAGGGAGTTATTCACCCCTCCACTTT	CASSIVAGSYSPLHF
14	.	TRBV2	.	TRBJ1-4	TGTGCCAGTAAACCCCGTGGAGCGGGGGAAAAACTGTTTTTT	CASKPRGAGEKLFF
16	.	TRBV10-3	TRBD2	TRBJ2-3	TGTGCCATCAGTTCCGGGACTAGCGGGAGTTCAGATACGCAGTATTTT	CAISSGTSGSSDTQYF
14	few	TRBV7-9	.	TRBJ1-4	TGTGCCAGCAGCTTAGAGGGGAGGGGAAGTAAACTGTTTTTT	CASSLEGRGSKLFF
12	.	TRBV6-1	TRBD1	TRBJ2-7	TGTGCCAGCTCGGGGCAGGGGGACGAGCAGTACTTC	CASSGQGDEQYF
14	few	TRBV7-2	.	TRBJ2-7	TGTGCCAGCAGCTTAGCCGGGCCCCCCTACGAGCAGTACTTC	CASSLAGPPYEQYF
12	.	TRBV10-3	.	TRBJ2-1	TGTGCCATCAGTGAGGAGTACAATGAGCAGTTCTTC	CAISEEYNEQFF
15	.	TRBV5-1	.	TRBJ2-5	TGCGCCAGCAGCGCAGGGCCGGTTGACCAAGAGACCCAGTACTTC	CASSAGPVDQETQYF
14	.	TRBV7-8	.	TRBJ2-7	TGTGCCAGCAGCTTTTCGACTAGGCCCTACGAGCAGTACTTC	CASSFSTRPYEQYF
17	.	TRBV4-2	TRBD1	TRBJ1-3	TGTGCCAGCAGCCAAGATGCGGCTACAGGGGTAGGAAACACCATATATTTT	CASSQDAATGVGNTIYF
17	.	TRBV19	.	TRBJ2-7	TGTGCCAGTAGTATAGGGGTCTCGACGCCCCAGGGCGACGAGCAGTACTTC	CASSIGVSTPQGDEQYF
19	.	TRBV6-1	.	TRBJ2-3	TGTGCCAGCAGTGGAGGGATCCGACGTGCATACCCCCGCACAGATACGCAGTATTTT	CASSGGIRRAYPRTDTQYF
13	.	TRBV28	.	TRBJ1-4	TGTGCCAGCAGTTCTCCGGACGGTGAAAAACTGTTTTTT	CASSSPDGEKLFF
13	few	TRBV28	.	TRBJ1-4	TGTGCCAGCTTGTCGGCAACTAATGAAAAACTGTTTTTT	CASLSATNEKLFF